The 24 T cell receptor beta chains listed next were all sequenced from one sample in a study of blood T cells in healthy people across ages. Primers used in a second PCR of roughly 7 to 12 cycles were a sample-barcoded 5' primer and a J-beta primer mix. TCRdb fed the 5' RACE reads into MiXCR, producing one record per CDR3 protein. The sample yields roughly 410,000 distinct CDR3 sequences, roughly half seen once. The specimen was blood. All receptors come from a man aged 55-75 years in good health.

This clonotype was counted once. The chain is built from TRBV7-2 and TRBJ2-7; D ambiguous. The V and J ends lost 2 bases and 10 bases respectively, with 9 bases between them. This CDR3 has 11 amino acids. Germline CDR1 SGHTA, CDR2 FQGNSA. The CDR3 DNA sequence: TGTGCCAGCAGCTTATGGGAATTACAGTACTTC. Amino acid sequence: CASSLWELQYF.

This clonotype was observed at least ten times. This sequence joins TRBV4-3 and TRBJ1-6; the D is unclear. This CDR3 region has 15 residues. CDR1 is LGHNA, CDR2 YSLEER, per germline. With 1 base removed from V and 6 bases from J, the gap between germline ends came to 10 bases. The DNA of the CDR3 is TGCGCCAGCAGCCAAGGAACAGCGACTAATTCACCCCTCCACTTT. This codes for CASSQGTATNSPLHF.

This chain links TRBV29-1 with TRBJ2-1, with 12 bases matching TRBD2. The ends lost 4 bases at V and 9 bases at J; junction bases unmatched: 4. The CDR3 has 13 amino acids. Germline values: CDR1 SQVTM, CDR2 ANQGSEA. The CDR3 region is CSVGLAGVGEQFF. The CDR3 DNA reads TGCAGCGTTGGACTAGCGGGAGTCGGTGAGCAGTTCTTC.

The chain links TRBV27 to TRBJ2-7, with D possibly TRBD1 on 7 matching bases. The CDR3 length is 14 residues. Looked up from germline, CDR1 is MNHEY and CDR2 is SMNVEV (reference sequence). The germline V and J ends were trimmed by 5 bases and 4 bases, with 15 bases remaining between them. As DNA, the CDR3 is TGTGCCAGCAGTAGTGGAGGGGGCTTGTACGAGCAGTACTTC. Translating gives CASSSGGGLYEQYF.

The rearrangement links TRBV11-1 to TRBJ1-1, with 7 bases fitting TRBD1. The CDR3 extends over 15 amino acids. V was pared by 7 bases and J by 3 bases, with 11 bases of the junction left unmatched. Germline V gene lookup returns CDR1 SGHAT and CDR2 FQDESV (reference sequence). CDR3 nucleotides: TGTGCCAGCATCCCCCTAGGGGGCCGGGACACTGAAGCTTTCTTT. As protein: CASIPLGGRDTEAFF.

This clonotype was seen only a few times. The chain has TRBV7-2 and TRBJ2-3; D is unclear. Trimming left V 1 base short and J 6 bases short, with 17 bases between. The CDR3 spans 16 residues. Germline CDR1 SGHTA, CDR2 FQGNSA. DNA of the CDR3: TGTGCCAGCAGCTTAGAAGGGCTTCAGACCGGGGATACGCAGTATTTT. Protein product: CASSLEGLQTGDTQYF.

In its sample, this clonotype was seen many times. This chain connects TRBV7-2 to TRBJ2-7, with D perhaps matching TRBD2 (6 bases). CDR1 and CDR2 (germline): SGHTA, FQGNSA. This CDR3 contains 13 residues. V was shortened by 4 bases and J by 4 bases, with 11 bases between the two germline ends. CDR3 loop: CASSSGTLYEQYF. The CDR3 nucleotides are TGTGCCAGCAGCTCGGGGACTCTATACGAGCAGTACTTC.

The sample holds a few counts of this clonotype. This chain connects TRBV5-1 to TRBJ2-5; TRBD2 aligns across 10 bases. The CDR3 contains 15 residues. V was clipped by 4 bases and J by 11 bases; unmatched bases: 14. The germline CDR1 and CDR2 sequences are SGHRS and YFSETQ. CDR3 nucleotides: TGCGCCAGCAGCCACACTAGCGGGGACTACAATGAGCAGTACTTC. This sequence encodes CASSHTSGDYNEQYF.

Note on this clonotype: This clone may be a read error of a much larger clone one base away. The chain is built from TRBV7-9 and TRBJ2-1; no clear D. CDR3 length: 15 residues. Germline lookup yields CDR1 SEHNR and CDR2 FQNEAQ (reference sequence). The CDR3 nucleotides read TGTGCCAGCAGCTTAAGGTCAGGTCCCTACAGTGAGCAGTTCTTC. Its translation is CASSLRSGPYSEQFF.

The rearrangement joins TRBV14 to TRBJ2-4; 7 bases line up with TRBD1. The closer fit of TRBJ2-5 to the DNA end suggests the J call may be wrong. CDR3 length: 14 amino acids. Germline CDR1 reads SGHDN; CDR2 reads FVKESK. The CDR3 sequence is CASSHRDSVETQYF. Here the CDR3 DNA reads TGTGCCAGCAGCCATCGGGACAGTGTGGAGACCCAGTACTTC.

V is TRBV7-2 and J is TRBJ2-1, with D unresolved. The CDR3 length is 13 residues. Trimming took off 5 bases at V and 3 bases at J, with 8 bases between the two ends. Germline V lookup: CDR1 SGHTA, CDR2 FQGNSA. For the CDR3, the DNA is TGTGCCAGCAGCGAGAACGGCTACAATGAGCAGTTCTTC. It encodes CASSENGYNEQFF.

This clonotype has a handful of counts. J is TRBJ2-3 and V is TRBV24-1, with TRBD2 as a possible D gene (6 bases). Germline V gives CDR1 KGHDR, CDR2 SFDVKD. V was trimmed by 4 bases and J by 2 bases, leaving 12 bases between them. The length of the CDR3 is 15 residues. CDR3 sequence reads: CATSDLRGPTDTQYF. The CDR3 DNA reads TGTGCCACCAGTGACCTGCGGGGACCCACAGATACGCAGTATTTT.

The rearrangement joins TRBV6-1 to TRBJ1-1; TRBD1 matches 7 bases. This CDR3 comprises 15 residues. Unmatched junction bases numbered 9, after V lost 2 bases and J lost 6 bases. Germline V gene sequence: CDR1 MNHNS, CDR2 SASEGT. The CDR3 protein is CASSEQGDLYSEAFF. The CDR3 nucleotides read TGTGCCAGCAGTGAACAGGGGGATTTATACTCTGAAGCTTTCTTT.

This sequence joins TRBV6-5 and TRBJ2-6, with D possibly matching TRBD2 (5 bases). This CDR3 is built from 16 residues. Trimming removed 0 bases from V and 2 bases from J, with 8 bases in between. CDR1 and CDR2 (germline): MNHEY, SVGAGI. CDR3 bases: TGTGCCAGCAGTTACTCGGACTGGACTGGGGCCAACGTCCTGACTTTC. It encodes CASSYSDWTGANVLTF.

V gene TRBV7-2 combines with J gene TRBJ2-7; 11 bases line up with TRBD2. The trim removed 3 bases at V and 2 bases at J, leaving 3 bases unmatched. CDR1 is SGHTA, CDR2 FQGNSA, per germline. The CDR3 runs 15 residues. The CDR3 sequence: CASSFSGRGTYEQYF. In DNA, the CDR3 is TGTGCCAGCAGCTTTAGCGGGAGGGGAACCTACGAGCAGTACTTC.

A single count supports this clonotype. This CDR3 reads CASSPRDRDDYGYTF. The CDR3 DNA sequence: TGTGCCAGCTCACCCCGGGACAGGGACGACTATGGCTACACCTTC. V gene TRBV18 combines with J gene TRBJ1-2; 9 bases align to TRBD1. J was trimmed by 3 bases and V by 3 bases; bases with no gene match: 5. The CDR3 is 15 residues long. Looked up from germline, CDR1 is KGHSH and CDR2 is LQKENI.

V is TRBV20-1 and J is TRBJ1-1, with D unresolved. The germline CDR1 and CDR2 sequences are DFQATT and SNEGSKA (reference sequence). V gave up 2 bases and J gave up 7 bases, with 11 bases separating them. The CDR3 runs 12 residues. CDR3 loop: CSARPGPFEAFF. Here the CDR3 DNA reads TGCAGTGCTAGACCCGGGCCCTTTGAAGCTTTCTTT.

V usage is TRBV7-2 and J usage is TRBJ2-5; D is possibly TRBD1 or TRBD2 (6 bases each). The J call may be mistaken, given a closer DNA end match to TRBJ2-7. The germline gives CDR1 SGHTA, CDR2 FQGNSA. The CDR3 is 15 residues long. DNA for the CDR3: TGTGCCAGCAGACCCGGGGGCTCCCTAAGACGCGAGCAGTACTTC. It codes for CASRPGGSLRREQYF.

The V gene is TRBV27, the J gene TRBJ2-7, with D tentatively TRBD2 (6 bases). V was cut by 5 bases and J by 6 bases, with 17 bases left in between. Germline lookup yields CDR1 MNHEY and CDR2 SMNVEV (reference sequence). This CDR3 contains 14 residues. The CDR3 nucleotides are TGTGCCAGCAGTCCGCAGATCGGGGGTTCCGAGCAGTACTTC. The encoded protein is CASSPQIGGSEQYF.

The chain employs TRBV5-1 and TRBJ2-5; 16 bases fit TRBD2. This CDR3 has 17 residues. The V gene's germline CDR1 is SGHRS and CDR2 YFSETQ. J gave up 0 bases and V 3 bases, and 2 bases lay outside the gene matches. CDR3 residues: CASSWGLAGGNQETQYF. In DNA form, the CDR3 reads TGCGCCAGCAGCTGGGGACTAGCGGGGGGGAACCAAGAGACCCAGTACTTC. The entire variable domain, with the rest obtained from reference TRBV5-1 and TRBJ2-5, is as follows: KAGVTQTPRYLIKTRGQQVTLSCSPISGHRSVSWYQQTPGQGLQFLFEYFSETQRNKGNFPGRFSGRQFSNSRSEMNVSTLELGDSALYLCASSWGLAGGNQETQYFGPGTRLLVL.

As to this clonotype: Since a much larger clone is just one base distant, this may be a read error. The rearrangement uses TRBV7-8 and TRBJ2-7, with D perhaps TRBD1 or TRBD2 (5 bases each). Germline lookup yields CDR1 SGHVS and CDR2 FQNEAQ. Trimming took off 7 bases at V and 7 bases at J, with 20 bases between the two ends. This CDR3 is 14 amino acids long. In DNA, the CDR3 is TGTGCCAGCACCGAGGGACCCCAGAACGATGAGCAGTACTTC. Translating it yields CASTEGPQNDEQYF.

The chain employs TRBV20-1 and TRBJ1-3, with a possible D match to TRBD1 (5 bases). This CDR3 spans 15 amino acids. Trimming left V 4 bases short and J 0 bases short, with 13 bases between. Germline lookup yields CDR1 DFQATT and CDR2 SNEGSKA (reference sequence). The CDR3 coding sequence is TGCAGTGCTAAGCCGGGACCGCTCTCTGGAAACACCATATATTTT. It encodes CSAKPGPLSGNTIYF.

The chain carries TRBV20-1 and TRBJ2-4; 9 bases are a match to TRBD1. J was trimmed by 8 bases and V by 6 bases; bases with no gene match: 14. Germline V gene lookup returns CDR1 DFQATT and CDR2 SNEGSKA (reference sequence). The CDR3 is 15 residues long. The CDR3 coding sequence is TGCAGTGCGATGAGAGGGGGGACAGGGTGGCACATTCAGTACTTC. Translation gives CSAMRGGTGWHIQYF.

In its sample, this clonotype was seen a few times. V and J are TRBV7-2 and TRBJ2-7, with D perhaps matching TRBD2 (7 bases). Trimming shortened V by 5 bases and J by 2 bases, and 19 bases separated the two germline ends. CDR1 is SGHTA and CDR2 is FQGNSA in the germline V gene. This CDR3 has 16 amino acids. As DNA, the CDR3 is TGTGCCAGCAGCCGGGCCGGGGGGCGGGTCACCTACGAGCAGTACTTC. Its protein product is CASSRAGGRVTYEQYF.